This T cell receptor (beta chain) was retrieved from a study of blood T cell repertoires in COVID-19. Study context: T cells, B-cell-depleted T cells, or PBMCs supplied cDNA or gDNA.

In the authors' methods: Researchers report that nucleated cell counts were estimated from reference gene primer amplification. Generated by immunoSEQ multiplex PCR, the TCRdb table keeps only in-frame clones and is missing some. The V and J calls and the clone size are those of that table, but D and trimming were determined from the DNA. The table includes about 300,000 clones, around nine tenths detected once. This clone is a singleton in its sample. Seattle's enrolled individuals joined amid active infection and were then monitored longitudinally. Trimming cost V 1 base and J 4 bases; bases outside gene matches: 4. This CDR3 contains 15 residues. Germline V lookup: CDR1 SEHNR, CDR2 FQNEAQ (reference sequence).

The sample comprised peripheral blood. V is TRBV7-9 and J is TRBJ1-5, with TRBD1 identical over 7 bases. This sequence was found in a woman between 25 and 40 years old with COVID-19, enrolled during active disease. CDR3 residues: CASSLETGTNQPQHF. The CDR3 nucleotides are TGTGCCAGCAGCTTAGAGACAGGGACGAATCAGCCCCAGCATTTT.